The next 17 T cell receptor beta chains were all read from a single sample in a study of molecular identifiers for immune sequencing clone quantification. MiXCR, run by TCRdb on the PCR reads, gives a single entry per CDR3 protein. The sample lists hundreds of thousands of distinct CDR3 sequences; 24% were seen once. Sequencing used naive CD8+ T cells from blood, with Jurkat cell RNA spiked in. Subset here: FACS-sorted CD8+CD4-CCR7+CD45RA+ naive T cells. The source of these receptors is a human donor in good health. Some libraries in this study had Jurkat cell RNA spiked in.

In its sample, this clonotype was seen a few times. This chain links TRBV7-9 with TRBJ2-7; the D call may be TRBD1 or TRBD2 (5 bases each). V was clipped by 4 bases and J by 3 bases, with 25 bases between them. Germline assignment: CDR1 SEHNR and CDR2 FQNEAQ (reference sequence). The CDR3 is 18 residues long. The CDR3 DNA is TGTGCCAGCAGCTCCCCACTGGGGAGTGTGGGTCAGGGCTACGAGCAGTACTTC. Translation gives CASSSPLGSVGQGYEQYF.

The table lists this clonotype with a few counts. The V gene is TRBV12-3 or TRBV12-4, the J gene TRBJ2-7, with 7 bases fitting TRBD2. This CDR3 has 15 residues. V was pared by 6 bases and J by 1 base, with 9 bases of the junction left unmatched. The CDR3 here is CASRSSGANSYEQYF. As DNA, the CDR3 is TGTGCCAGCAGATCTAGCGGAGCGAATTCCTACGAGCAGTACTTC.

The sample holds many counts of this clonotype. The CDR3: CASSQVSGAYQETQYF. In DNA form, the CDR3 reads TGTGCCAGCAGCCAAGTTAGCGGAGCCTACCAAGAGACCCAGTACTTC. The chain links TRBV4-2 to TRBJ2-5, with D perhaps matching TRBD2 (6 bases). Germline V gene data show CDR1 as LGHNA and CDR2 as YNFKEQ. This CDR3 is built from 16 residues. Trimming removed 1 base from V and 0 bases from J, with 12 bases in between.

The V call is TRBV12-3 or TRBV12-4, the J call TRBJ1-4, with 11 bases identical to TRBD1. The CDR3 runs to 16 residues. After removal of 6 bases from V and 3 bases from J, the junction contained 6 bases not matched to a gene. The CDR3 nucleotides are TGTGCCAGCAGATGGGGACAGGGGGAAGCTAATGAAAAACTGTTTTTT. This codes for CASRWGQGEANEKLFF.

Note on this clonotype: A much larger clonotype is one base distant, so this may be a read error. V and J are TRBV4-3 and TRBJ2-5; 9 bases fit TRBD1. This CDR3 comprises 16 residues. The ends lost 0 bases at V and 7 bases at J; junction bases unmatched: 9. Per germline, CDR1 LGHNA and CDR2 YSLEER. This chain's CDR3 is CASSQDLGQGLRTQYF. The CDR3 DNA sequence: TGCGCCAGCAGCCAAGATCTGGGACAGGGTTTGAGGACCCAGTACTTC.

Of note for this clonotype: Being one base from a much bigger clone, this may be a read error. The chain carries TRBV7-9 and TRBJ2-1; TRBD1 might be the D (5 bases). The CDR3 loop spans 17 amino acids. The germline V gene encodes CDR1 SEHNR and CDR2 FQNEAQ (reference sequence). In nucleotides, the CDR3 is TGTGCCAGCAGCTTGCCCCGAACAGGTAACTCCTACAATGAGCGGTTCTTC. Translated: CASSLPRTGNSYNERFF.

In DNA form, the CDR3 reads TGCGCCAGCAGTCACCCCAGGGATCGGAACGAGCAGTACTTC. It is translated as CASSHPRDRNEQYF. The rearrangement joins TRBV23-1 to TRBJ2-7; D perhaps matches TRBD1 (5 bases). TRBV23-1 is placed among ORFs of uncertain function. Trimming took off 3 bases at V and 5 bases at J, with 14 bases between the two ends. The CDR3 extends over 14 amino acids.

Of note for this clonotype: With a much larger clone just one base away, this may be a read error. The V call is TRBV25-1, the J call TRBJ1-1; tentative D call: TRBD1 (6 bases). The germline gives CDR1 MGHDK, CDR2 SYGVNS. The CDR3 has 14 amino acids. With 4 bases removed from V and 6 bases from J, the gap between germline ends came to 15 bases. Written as DNA, the CDR3 is TGTGCCAGCAGTGCAAGACAGGCGGGCGCTGAAGCTTTCTTT. Translation: CASSARQAGAEAFF.

A remark on this clonotype: The conserved phenylalanine or tryptophan is not found at the CDR3 terminus, so this likely reflects a read error. The genes are TRBV7-6 and TRBJ2-7, with D perhaps TRBD1 (5 bases). CDR3 length equals 14 residues. V was shortened by 5 bases and J by 3 bases, with 14 bases between the two germline ends. Germline lookup yields CDR1 SGHVS and CDR2 FNYEAQ. The CDR3 loop reads CASSTGTSRYEQYL. The DNA of the CDR3 is TGTGCCAGCAGCACAGGAACAAGCCGCTACGAGCAGTACCTC.

The rearrangement uses TRBV6-5 and TRBJ2-5; 14 positions agree with TRBD2. The J segment lost 7 bases and the V segment lost 8 bases, leaving 12 bases of the junction unmatched. Germline CDR1 is MNHEY and CDR2 is SVGAGI. The CDR3 is made up of 16 amino acids. The CDR3 nucleotides are TGTGCCAGCGGTTCCCGACTAGCGGGGGGGCGAGGGACCCAGTACTTC. Amino acids: CASGSRLAGGRGTQYF.

V is TRBV7-9 and J is TRBJ1-1; D may be TRBD1 (5 bases). The germline gives CDR1 SEHNR, CDR2 FQNEAQ (reference sequence). V shed 4 bases and J shed 5 bases, with 17 bases lying between them. This CDR3 spans 15 amino acids. CDR3: CASSSTRGASTEAFF. DNA of the CDR3: TGTGCCAGCAGCTCGACAAGGGGCGCCTCGACTGAAGCTTTCTTT.

The chain joins TRBV19 to TRBJ1-1; D ambiguous. Germline lookup yields CDR1 LNHDA and CDR2 SQIVND (reference sequence). This CDR3 has 15 amino acids. The V end was cut by 7 bases, the J end by 2 bases, with 17 bases between. The CDR3 DNA is TGTGCCAGTAATTCCCCCGGGGAGCAAAACACTGAAGCTTTCTTT. Translated, it gives CASNSPGEQNTEAFF.

This clonotype was observed many times. The chain links TRBV5-6 to TRBJ2-7; D might be TRBD1 or TRBD2, each matching 5 bases. The CDR3 extends over 12 amino acids. Trimming took 4 bases from V and 6 from J, leaving 11 bases between them. The germline CDR1 and CDR2 sequences are SGHDT and YYEEEE. CDR3 in DNA: TGTGCCAGCAGCATCAGGGCGGGCGAGCAGTACTTC. Its translation is CASSIRAGEQYF.

This clonotype was recorded many times. The rearrangement joins TRBV6-5 to TRBJ2-1, with TRBD2 identical over 12 bases. Germline trimming cut 0 bases from V and 6 bases from J; bases unmatched to any gene: 12. CDR3 length: 19 residues. The germline V gene has CDR1 MNHEY and CDR2 SVGAGI. The CDR3 is CASSYSIGSLAGGGNEQFF. The CDR3 nucleotides read TGTGCCAGCAGTTACTCGATCGGTTCACTAGCGGGAGGAGGCAATGAGCAGTTCTTC.

This clonotype was observed a handful of times. The rearrangement joins TRBV7-9 to TRBJ1-4; TRBD1 might be the D (5 bases). This CDR3 has 13 amino acids. Trimming took off 1 base at V and 7 bases at J, with 7 bases between the two ends. Germline assignment: CDR1 SEHNR and CDR2 FQNEAQ (reference sequence). The CDR3 DNA is TGTGCCAGCAGCTTAGTTGACAGTGAAAAACTGTTTTTT. Protein sequence: CASSLVDSEKLFF.

This clonotype was detected only a few times. The chain combines TRBV7-6 with TRBJ2-7; 8 bases map to TRBD2. The CDR3 runs to 15 residues. V was clipped by 3 bases and J by 2 bases; unmatched bases: 6. Germline V CDR1 and CDR2: SGHVS, FNYEAQ. The CDR3 is CASSFGRGGPYEQYF. The CDR3 DNA reads TGTGCCAGCAGCTTCGGGAGGGGCGGACCCTACGAGCAGTACTTC.

The rearrangement links TRBV4-3 to TRBJ1-3, with D possibly matching TRBD1 (5 bases). The CDR3 sequence is 18 residues long. Germline V gene lookup returns CDR1 LGHNA and CDR2 YSLEER. V was clipped by 0 bases and J by 0 bases, with 15 bases between them. CDR3 sequence: CASSQDWSDSFSGNTIYF. The CDR3 DNA is TGCGCCAGCAGCCAAGATTGGAGCGACAGCTTCTCTGGAAACACCATATATTTT.